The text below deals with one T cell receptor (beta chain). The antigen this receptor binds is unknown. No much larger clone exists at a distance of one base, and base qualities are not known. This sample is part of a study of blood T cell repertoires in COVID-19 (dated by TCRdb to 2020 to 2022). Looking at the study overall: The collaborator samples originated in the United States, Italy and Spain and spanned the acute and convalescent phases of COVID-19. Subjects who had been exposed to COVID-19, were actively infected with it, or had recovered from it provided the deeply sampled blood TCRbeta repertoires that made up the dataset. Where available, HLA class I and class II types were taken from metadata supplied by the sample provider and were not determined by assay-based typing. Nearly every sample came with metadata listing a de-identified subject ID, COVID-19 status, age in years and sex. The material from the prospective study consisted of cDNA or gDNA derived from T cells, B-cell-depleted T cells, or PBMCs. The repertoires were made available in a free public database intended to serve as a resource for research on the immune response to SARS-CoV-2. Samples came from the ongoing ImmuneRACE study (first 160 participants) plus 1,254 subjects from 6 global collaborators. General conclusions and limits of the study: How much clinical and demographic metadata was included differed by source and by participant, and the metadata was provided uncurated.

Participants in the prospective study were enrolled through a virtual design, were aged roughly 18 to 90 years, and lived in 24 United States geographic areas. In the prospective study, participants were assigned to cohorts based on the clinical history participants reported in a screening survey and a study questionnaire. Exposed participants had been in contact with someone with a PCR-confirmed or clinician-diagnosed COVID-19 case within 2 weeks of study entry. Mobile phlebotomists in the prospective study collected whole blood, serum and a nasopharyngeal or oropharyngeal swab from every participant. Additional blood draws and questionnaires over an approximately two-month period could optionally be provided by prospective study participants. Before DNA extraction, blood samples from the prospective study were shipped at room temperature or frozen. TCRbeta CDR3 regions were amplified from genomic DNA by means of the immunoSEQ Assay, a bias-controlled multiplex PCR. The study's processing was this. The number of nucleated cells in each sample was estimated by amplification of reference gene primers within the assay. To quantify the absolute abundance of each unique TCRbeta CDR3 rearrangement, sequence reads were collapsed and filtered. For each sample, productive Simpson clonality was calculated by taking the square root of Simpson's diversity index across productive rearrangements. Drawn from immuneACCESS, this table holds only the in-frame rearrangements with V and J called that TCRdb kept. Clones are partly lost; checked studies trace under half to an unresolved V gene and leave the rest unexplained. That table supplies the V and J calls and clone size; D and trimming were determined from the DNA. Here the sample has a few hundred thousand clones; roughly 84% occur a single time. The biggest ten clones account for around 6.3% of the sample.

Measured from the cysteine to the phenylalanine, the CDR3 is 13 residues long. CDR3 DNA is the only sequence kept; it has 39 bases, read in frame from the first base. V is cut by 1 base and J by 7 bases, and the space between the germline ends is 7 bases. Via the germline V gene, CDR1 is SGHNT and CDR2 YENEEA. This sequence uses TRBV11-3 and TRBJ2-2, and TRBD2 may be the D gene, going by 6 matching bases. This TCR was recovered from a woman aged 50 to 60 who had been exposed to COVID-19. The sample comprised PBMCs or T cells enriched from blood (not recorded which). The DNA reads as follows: TGTGCCAGCAGCTTAGTCGGGAGCGGGGAGCTGTTTTTT. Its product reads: CASSLVGSGELFF.